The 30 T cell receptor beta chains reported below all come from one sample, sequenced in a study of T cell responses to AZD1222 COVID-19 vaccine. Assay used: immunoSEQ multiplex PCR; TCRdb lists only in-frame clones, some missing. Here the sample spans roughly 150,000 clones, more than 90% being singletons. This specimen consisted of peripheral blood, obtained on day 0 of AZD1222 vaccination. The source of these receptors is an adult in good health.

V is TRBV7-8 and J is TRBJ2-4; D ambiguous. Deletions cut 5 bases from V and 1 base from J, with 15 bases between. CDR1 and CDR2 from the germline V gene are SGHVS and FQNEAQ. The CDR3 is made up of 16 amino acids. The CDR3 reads CASSPSRTVAKNIQYF. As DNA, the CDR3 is TGTGCCAGCAGCCCTTCTCGGACGGTTGCCAAAAACATTCAGTACTTC.

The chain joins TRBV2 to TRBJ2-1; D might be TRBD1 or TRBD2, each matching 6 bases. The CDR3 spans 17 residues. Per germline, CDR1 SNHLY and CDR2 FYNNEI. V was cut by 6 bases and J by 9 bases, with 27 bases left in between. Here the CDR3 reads CASSLRGDLPVMGEQFF. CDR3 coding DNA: TGTGCCAGCAGCCTAAGGGGGGACCTACCAGTGATGGGTGAGCAGTTCTTC.

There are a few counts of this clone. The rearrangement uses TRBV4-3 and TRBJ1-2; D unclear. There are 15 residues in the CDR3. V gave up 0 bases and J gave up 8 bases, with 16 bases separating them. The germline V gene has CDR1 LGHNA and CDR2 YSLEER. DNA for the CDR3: TGCGCCAGCAGCCAAGATTCCCTTTTGGGGAACGGCTACACCTTC. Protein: CASSQDSLLGNGYTF.

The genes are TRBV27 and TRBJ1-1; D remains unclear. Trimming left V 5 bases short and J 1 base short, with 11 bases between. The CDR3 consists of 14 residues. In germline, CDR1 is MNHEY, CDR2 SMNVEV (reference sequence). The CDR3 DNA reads TGTGCCAGCAGTGGTTCGCTGGGGAACACTGAAGCTTTCTTT. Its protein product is CASSGSLGNTEAFF.

The CDR3 DNA is TGTGCCTGGACCCCCGGTGTCACCTCCTATAATTCACCCCTCCACTTT. Its translation is CAWTPGVTSYNSPLHF. The chain recombines TRBV30 with TRBJ1-6; unclear D gene. The CDR3 length is 16 residues. The germline V and J ends were trimmed by 4 bases and 0 bases, with 13 bases remaining between them. From germline, CDR1 is GTSNPN and CDR2 SVGIG (reference sequence). Drawing the rest from reference TRBV30 and TRBJ1-6, the complete variable domain is SQTIHQWPATLVQPVGSPLSLECTVEGTSNPNLYWYRQAAGRGLQLLFYSVGIGQISSEVPQNLSASRPQDRQFILSSKKLLLSDSGFYLCAWTPGVTSYNSPLHFGNGTRLTVT.

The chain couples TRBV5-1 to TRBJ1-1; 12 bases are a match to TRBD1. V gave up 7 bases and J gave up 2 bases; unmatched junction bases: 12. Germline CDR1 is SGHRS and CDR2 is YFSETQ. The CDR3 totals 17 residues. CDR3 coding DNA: TGCGCCAGCTCTAAAGGGGGGACAGGGGGCCTAAACACTGAAGCTTTCTTT. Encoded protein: CASSKGGTGGLNTEAFF.

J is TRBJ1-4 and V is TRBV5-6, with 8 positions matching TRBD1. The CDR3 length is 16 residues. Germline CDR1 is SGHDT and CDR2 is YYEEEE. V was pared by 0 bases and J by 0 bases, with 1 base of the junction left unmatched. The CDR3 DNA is TGTGCCAGCAGCTTGGGGACAGGGACAACTAATGAAAAACTGTTTTTT. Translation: CASSLGTGTTNEKLFF.

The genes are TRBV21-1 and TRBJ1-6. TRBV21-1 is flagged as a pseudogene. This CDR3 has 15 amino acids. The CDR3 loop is CASSKGNGTPWALHF. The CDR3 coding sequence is TGTGCCAGCAGCAAAGGGAATGGGACCCCGTGGGCCCTCCACTTT.

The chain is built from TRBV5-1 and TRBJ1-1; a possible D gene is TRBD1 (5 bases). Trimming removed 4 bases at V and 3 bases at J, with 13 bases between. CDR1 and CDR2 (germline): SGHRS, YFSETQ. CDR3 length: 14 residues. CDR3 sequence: CASSRGHRDTEAFF. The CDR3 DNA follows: TGCGCCAGCAGCAGGGGCCATCGGGACACTGAAGCTTTCTTT.

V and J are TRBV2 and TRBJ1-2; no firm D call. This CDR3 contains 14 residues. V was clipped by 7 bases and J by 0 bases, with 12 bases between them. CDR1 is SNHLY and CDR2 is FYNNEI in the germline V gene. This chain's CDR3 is CASNPRDSNYGYTF. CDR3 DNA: TGTGCCAGCAACCCCCGGGATTCTAACTATGGCTACACCTTC.

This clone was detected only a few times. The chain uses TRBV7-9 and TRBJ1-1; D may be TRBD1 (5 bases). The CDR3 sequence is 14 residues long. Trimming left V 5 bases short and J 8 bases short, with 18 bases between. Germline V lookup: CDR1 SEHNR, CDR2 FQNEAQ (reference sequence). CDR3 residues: CASSRFRGTEEAFF. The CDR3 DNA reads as TGTGCCAGCAGCCGATTTCGGGGGACGGAGGAAGCTTTCTTT.

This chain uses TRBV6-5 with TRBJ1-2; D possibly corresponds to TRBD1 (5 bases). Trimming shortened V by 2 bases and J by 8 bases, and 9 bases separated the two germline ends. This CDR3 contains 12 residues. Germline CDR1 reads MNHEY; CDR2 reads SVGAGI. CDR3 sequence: CASSYRGGGYTF. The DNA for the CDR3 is TGTGCCAGCAGTTACAGGGGAGGCGGCTACACCTTC.

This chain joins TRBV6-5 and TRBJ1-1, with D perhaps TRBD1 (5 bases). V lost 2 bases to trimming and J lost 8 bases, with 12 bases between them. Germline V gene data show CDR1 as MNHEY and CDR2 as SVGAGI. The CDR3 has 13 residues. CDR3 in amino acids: CASSYGGRGEAFF. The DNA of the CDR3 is TGTGCCAGCAGTTACGGTGGGAGGGGAGAAGCTTTCTTT.

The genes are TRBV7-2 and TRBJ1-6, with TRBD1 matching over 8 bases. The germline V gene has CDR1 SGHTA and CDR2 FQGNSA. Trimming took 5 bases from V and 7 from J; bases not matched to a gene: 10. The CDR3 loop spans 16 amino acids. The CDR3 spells CASSTRQGSGNSPLHF. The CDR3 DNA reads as TGTGCCAGCAGCACGCGACAGGGGTCTGGAAATTCACCCCTCCACTTT.

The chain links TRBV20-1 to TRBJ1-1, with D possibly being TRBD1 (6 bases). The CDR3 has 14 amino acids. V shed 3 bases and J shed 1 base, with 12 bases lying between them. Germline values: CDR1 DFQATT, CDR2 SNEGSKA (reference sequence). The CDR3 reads CSASPRGRNTEAFF. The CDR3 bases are TGCAGTGCTAGTCCCAGGGGCAGGAACACTGAAGCTTTCTTT.

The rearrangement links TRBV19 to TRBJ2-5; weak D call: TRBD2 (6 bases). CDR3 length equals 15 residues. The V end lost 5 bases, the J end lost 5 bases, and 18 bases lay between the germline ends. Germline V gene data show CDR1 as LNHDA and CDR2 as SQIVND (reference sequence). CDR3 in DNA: TGTGCCAGTAGTCCCCCGGGACTCCCAAGGGAGACCCAGTACTTC. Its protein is CASSPPGLPRETQYF.

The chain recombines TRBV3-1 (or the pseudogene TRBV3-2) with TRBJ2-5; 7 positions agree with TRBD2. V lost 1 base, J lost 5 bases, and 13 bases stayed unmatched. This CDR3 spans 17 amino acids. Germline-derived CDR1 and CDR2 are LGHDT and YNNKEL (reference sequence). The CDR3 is CASSQVGAGRVGETQYF. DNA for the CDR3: TGTGCCAGCAGCCAAGTGGGAGCGGGACGGGTTGGGGAGACCCAGTACTTC.

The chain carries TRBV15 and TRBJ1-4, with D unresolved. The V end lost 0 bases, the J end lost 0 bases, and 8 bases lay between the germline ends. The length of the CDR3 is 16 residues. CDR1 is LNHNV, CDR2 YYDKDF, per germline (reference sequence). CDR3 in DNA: TGTGCCACCAGCAGAGACCGGCAGACAACTAATGAAAAACTGTTTTTT. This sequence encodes CATSRDRQTTNEKLFF.

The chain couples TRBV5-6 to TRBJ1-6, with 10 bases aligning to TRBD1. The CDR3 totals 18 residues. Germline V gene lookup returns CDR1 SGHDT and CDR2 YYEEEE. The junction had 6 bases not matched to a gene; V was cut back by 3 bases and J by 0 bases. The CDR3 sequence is CASSWGQGFGSYNSPLHF. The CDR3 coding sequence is TGTGCCAGCAGCTGGGGACAGGGGTTTGGCTCCTATAATTCACCCCTCCACTTT.

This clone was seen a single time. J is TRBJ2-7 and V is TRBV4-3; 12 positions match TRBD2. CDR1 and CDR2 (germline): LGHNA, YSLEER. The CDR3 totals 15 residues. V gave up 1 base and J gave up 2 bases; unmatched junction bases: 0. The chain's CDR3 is CASSQGLAGAYEQYF. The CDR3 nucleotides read TGCGCCAGCAGCCAAGGACTAGCGGGGGCCTACGAGCAGTACTTC.

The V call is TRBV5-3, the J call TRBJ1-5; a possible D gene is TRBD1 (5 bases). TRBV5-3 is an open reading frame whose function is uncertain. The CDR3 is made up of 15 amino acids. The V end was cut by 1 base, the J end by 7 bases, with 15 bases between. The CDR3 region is CARSLSGRVLQPQHF. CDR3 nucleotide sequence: TGTGCCAGAAGCTTGAGCGGCAGGGTTCTGCAGCCCCAGCATTTT.

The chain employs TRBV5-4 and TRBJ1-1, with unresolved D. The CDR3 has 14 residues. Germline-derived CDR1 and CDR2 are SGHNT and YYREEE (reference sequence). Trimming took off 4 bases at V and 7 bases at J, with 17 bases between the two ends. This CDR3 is CASSPLGRADEAFF. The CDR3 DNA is TGTGCCAGCAGCCCCTTGGGTCGGGCGGATGAAGCTTTCTTT. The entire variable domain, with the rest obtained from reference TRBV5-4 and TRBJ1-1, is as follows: ETGVTQSPTHLIKTRGQQVTLRCSSQSGHNTVSWYQQALGQGPQFIFQYYREEENGRGNFPPRFSGLQFPNYSSELNVNALELDDSALYLCASSPLGRADEAFFGQGTRLTVV.

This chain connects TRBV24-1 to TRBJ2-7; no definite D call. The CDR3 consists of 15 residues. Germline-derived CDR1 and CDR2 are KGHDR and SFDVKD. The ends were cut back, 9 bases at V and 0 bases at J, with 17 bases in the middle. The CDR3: CATAQSYRSSYEQYF. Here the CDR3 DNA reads TGTGCCACCGCACAAAGTTATAGGAGCTCCTACGAGCAGTACTTC.

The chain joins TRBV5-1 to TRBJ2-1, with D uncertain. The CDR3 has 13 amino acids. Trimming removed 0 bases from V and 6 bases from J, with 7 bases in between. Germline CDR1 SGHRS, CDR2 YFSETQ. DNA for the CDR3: TGCGCCAGCAGCTTGGTGGGTATCAATGAGCAGTTCTTC. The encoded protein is CASSLVGINEQFF.

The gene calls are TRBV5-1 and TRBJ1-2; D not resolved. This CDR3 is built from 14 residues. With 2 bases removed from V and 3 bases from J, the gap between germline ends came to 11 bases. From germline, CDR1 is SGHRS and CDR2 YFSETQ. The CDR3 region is CASSFMGGDYGYTF. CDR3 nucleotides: TGCGCCAGCAGCTTCATGGGTGGGGACTATGGCTACACCTTC.

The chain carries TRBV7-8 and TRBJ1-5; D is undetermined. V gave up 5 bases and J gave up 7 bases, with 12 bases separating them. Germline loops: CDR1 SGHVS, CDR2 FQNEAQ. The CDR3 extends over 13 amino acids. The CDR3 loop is CASSPNYGQPQHF. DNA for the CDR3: TGTGCCAGCAGCCCCAATTATGGACAGCCCCAGCATTTT.

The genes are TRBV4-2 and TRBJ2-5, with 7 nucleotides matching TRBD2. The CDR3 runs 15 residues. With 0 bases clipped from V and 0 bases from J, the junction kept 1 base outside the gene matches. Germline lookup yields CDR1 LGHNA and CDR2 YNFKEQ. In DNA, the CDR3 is TGTGCCAGCAGCCAAGAAACTAGCGACCAAGAGACCCAGTACTTC. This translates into CASSQETSDQETQYF.

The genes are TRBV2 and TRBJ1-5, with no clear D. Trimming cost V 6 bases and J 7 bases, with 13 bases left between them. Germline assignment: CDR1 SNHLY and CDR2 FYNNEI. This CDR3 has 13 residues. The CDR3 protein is CASRPREGQPQHF. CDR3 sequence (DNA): TGTGCCAGCAGGCCGCGGGAGGGCCAGCCCCAGCATTTT. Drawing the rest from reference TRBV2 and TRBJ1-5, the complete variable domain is EPEVTQTPSHQVTQMGQEVILRCVPISNHLYFYWYRQILGQKVEFLVSFYNNEISEKSEIFDDQFSVERPDGSNFTLKIRSTKLEDSAMYFCASRPREGQPQHFGDGTRLSIL.

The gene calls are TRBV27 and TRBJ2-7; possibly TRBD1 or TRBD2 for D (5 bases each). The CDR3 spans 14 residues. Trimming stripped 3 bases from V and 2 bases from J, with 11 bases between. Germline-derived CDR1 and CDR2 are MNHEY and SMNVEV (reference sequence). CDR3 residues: CASSLRQRAYEQYF. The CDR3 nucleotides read TGTGCCAGCAGTTTGCGACAGAGGGCCTACGAGCAGTACTTC.

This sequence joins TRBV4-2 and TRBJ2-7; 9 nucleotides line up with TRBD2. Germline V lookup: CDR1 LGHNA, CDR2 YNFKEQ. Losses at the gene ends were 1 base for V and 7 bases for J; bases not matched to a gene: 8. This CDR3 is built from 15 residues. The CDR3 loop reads CASSQVAGGPGEQYF. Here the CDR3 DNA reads TGTGCCAGCAGCCAAGTGGCGGGGGGGCCGGGGGAGCAGTACTTC.